The 32 T cell receptor beta chains below all came from one sample that was sequenced in a study of PD-1 blockade in classical Hodgkin lymphoma. Generated by immunoSEQ multiplex PCR, the TCRdb table keeps only in-frame clones and is missing some. This table has approximately 25,000 clones, about 83% appearing once. In every patient, relapse followed autologous stem cell transplantation, while exposure to brentuximab vedotin differed. With magnetic negative selection, CD4+ T cells were purified from PBMCs that had been thawed. This specimen was CD4+ T cells from blood, taken at baseline. These receptors all come from a human donor with classical Hodgkin lymphoma.

The chain recombines TRBV2 with TRBJ2-3; 10 bases match TRBD2. The junction had 4 bases not matched to a gene; V was cut back by 7 bases and J by 0 bases. The CDR3 loop spans 15 amino acids. Germline CDR1 reads SNHLY; CDR2 reads FYNNEI. Written as DNA, the CDR3 is TGTGCCAGCACCCCTAGCGGGGGTAGCACAGATACGCAGTATTTT. Amino acids: CASTPSGGSTDTQYF. Full variable domain (missing parts from reference TRBV2 and TRBJ2-3): EPEVTQTPSHQVTQMGQEVILRCVPISNHLYFYWYRQILGQKVEFLVSFYNNEISEKSEIFDDQFSVERPDGSNFTLKIRSTKLEDSAMYFCASTPSGGSTDTQYFGPGTRLTVL.

The rearrangement joins TRBV7-2 to TRBJ2-1; 11 bases are shared with TRBD1. The germline V gene has CDR1 SGHTA and CDR2 FQGNSA. The CDR3 extends over 16 amino acids. Trimming removed 3 bases from V and 6 bases from J; junction bases left unmatched: 7. The CDR3 loop reads CASSLRGTGGRNEQFF. The CDR3 DNA follows: TGTGCCAGCAGCTTGCGAGGGACAGGGGGACGCAATGAGCAGTTCTTC.

CDR3 DNA: TGTGCCAGCTCACCCACGGTGGGGACCTACGAGCAGTACTTC. Its translation: CASSPTVGTYEQYF. The J gene is TRBJ2-7, the V gene TRBV18; D gene uncertain. V dropped 3 bases and J dropped 2 bases, with 11 bases sitting between them. This CDR3 contains 14 residues. The germline V gene has CDR1 KGHSH and CDR2 LQKENI.

This clone has only a few counts. The chain links TRBV2 to TRBJ1-6; D is uncertain. CDR1 and CDR2 from the germline V gene are SNHLY and FYNNEI. The CDR3 consists of 13 residues. Between the trimmed V and J ends, which lost 4 bases and 12 bases, there was a span of 13 bases. CDR3 sequence: CASSGALWVPLHF. The CDR3 DNA follows: TGTGCCAGCAGTGGGGCTCTCTGGGTACCCCTCCACTTT.

In its sample, this clone was seen once. The J gene is TRBJ2-7, the V gene TRBV5-6, with D perhaps assigned TRBD1 or TRBD2 (6 bases each). The V end was cut by 2 bases, the J end by 6 bases, with 12 bases between. The CDR3 has 13 amino acids. The V gene's germline CDR1 is SGHDT and CDR2 YYEEEE. DNA for the CDR3: TGTGCCAGCAGCTTTTCACAGGGAGGCGAGCAGTACTTC. This codes for CASSFSQGGEQYF.

The rearrangement joins TRBV9 to TRBJ1-1; TRBD1 might be the D (6 bases). The germline V and J ends were trimmed by 0 bases and 8 bases, with 11 bases remaining between them. Germline V gene sequence: CDR1 SGDLS, CDR2 YYNGEE. The CDR3 sequence is 13 residues long. This CDR3 reads CASSVAGGGEAFF. The CDR3 DNA sequence: TGTGCCAGCAGCGTAGCGGGAGGGGGGGAAGCTTTCTTT.

The rearrangement links TRBV18 to TRBJ1-5, with 9 nucleotides matching TRBD1. V gave up 6 bases and J gave up 5 bases; unmatched junction bases: 5. The germline gives CDR1 KGHSH, CDR2 LQKENI. The CDR3 has 14 amino acids. The CDR3 nucleotides read TGTGCCAGCTCGGAGGGACAGGGTGATCAGCCCCAGCATTTT. Translating it yields CASSEGQGDQPQHF.

The chain recombines TRBV10-3 with TRBJ2-7; 9 bases align to TRBD1. The CDR3 has 13 residues. The V segment lost 9 bases and the J segment 5 bases; nucleotides outside the gene matches: 8. Germline lookup yields CDR1 ENHRY and CDR2 SYGVKD. CDR3 in amino acids: CAIRSQGANEQYF. The CDR3 coding sequence is TGTGCCATAAGATCACAGGGGGCCAACGAGCAGTACTTC.

The rearrangement joins TRBV19 to TRBJ2-5, with D perhaps TRBD2 (5 bases). Germline loops: CDR1 LNHDA, CDR2 SQIVND (reference sequence). Trimming stripped 5 bases from V and 3 bases from J, with 10 bases between. The CDR3 totals 13 residues. The CDR3 sequence is CASSPRAEETQYF. CDR3 sequence (DNA): TGTGCCAGTAGTCCCCGAGCGGAAGAGACCCAGTACTTC.

This chain uses TRBV7-2 with TRBJ2-3, with TRBD2 as a possible D gene (6 bases). Trimming removed 4 bases at V and 2 bases at J, with 16 bases between. Germline CDR1 and CDR2: SGHTA and FQGNSA. This CDR3 has 16 amino acids. CDR3 DNA sequence: TGTGCCAGCAGCTCGAGAGCGGGCTCCCTCACAGATACGCAGTATTTT. Translated: CASSSRAGSLTDTQYF.

The chain is built from TRBV2 and TRBJ1-2; tentatively, D is TRBD1 (5 bases). The CDR3 runs 13 residues. Trimming pared 4 bases from V and 4 bases from J, leaving 10 bases between. CDR1 and CDR2 (germline): SNHLY, FYNNEI. CDR3 nucleotides: TGTGCCAGCAGTGCCGGGACTTTCTATGGCTACACCTTC. Protein sequence: CASSAGTFYGYTF.

The gene calls are TRBV27 and TRBJ1-6, with D unresolved. Germline V gene sequence: CDR1 MNHEY, CDR2 SMNVEV (reference sequence). The V end was cut by 6 bases, the J end by 10 bases, with 22 bases between. This CDR3 has 16 amino acids. CDR3 sequence: CASSPPHRGSRSPLHF. The DNA for the CDR3 is TGTGCCAGCAGCCCCCCCCATAGAGGATCGAGGTCACCCCTCCACTTT.

The chain uses TRBV19 and TRBJ1-5; D is uncertain. The CDR3 contains 13 residues. Germline CDR1 LNHDA, CDR2 SQIVND (reference sequence). With 5 bases removed from V and 3 bases from J, the gap between germline ends came to 8 bases. Here the CDR3 DNA reads TGTGCCAGTAGTGGGCAGTCCAATCAGCCCCAGCATTTT. Translated, it gives CASSGQSNQPQHF.

This chain links TRBV5-1 with TRBJ2-5; D possibly corresponds to TRBD1 (7 bases). V lost 1 base to trimming and J lost 4 bases, with 14 bases between them. CDR1 and CDR2 (germline): SGHRS, YFSETQ. CDR3 size: 15 residues. This CDR3 is CASSLSEGAVETQYF. The CDR3 DNA sequence: TGCGCCAGCAGCTTGTCGGAGGGGGCTGTAGAGACCCAGTACTTC.

The chain links TRBV11-3 to TRBJ2-2; 8 nucleotides match TRBD1. V trimming: 4 bases; J trimming: 3 bases; junction bases outside the gene matches: 7. The germline V gene has CDR1 SGHNT and CDR2 YENEEA. This CDR3 comprises 16 residues. The DNA of the CDR3 is TGTGCCAGCAGCTCTCCCGGACAGGGTCACACCGGGGAGCTGTTTTTT. The encoded protein is CASSSPGQGHTGELFF.

The chain recombines TRBV28 with TRBJ1-5; D is uncertain. V lost 4 bases and J 3 bases, leaving 10 bases between the germline ends. Per germline, CDR1 MDHEN and CDR2 SYDVKM. The CDR3 is made up of 14 amino acids. The CDR3 sequence: CASSYPGYNQPQHF. The CDR3 DNA is TGTGCCAGCAGTTATCCGGGGTACAATCAGCCCCAGCATTTT.

This chain links TRBV7-2 with TRBJ2-5; 12 positions agree with TRBD2. Looked up from germline, CDR1 is SGHTA and CDR2 is FQGNSA. V shed 2 bases and J 2 bases; nucleotides not matched to a gene: 3. This CDR3 comprises 16 residues. CDR3 protein: CASSLSSGGGQETQYF. CDR3 nucleotides: TGTGCCAGCAGCTTATCTAGCGGGGGGGGTCAAGAGACCCAGTACTTC.

The genes are TRBV6-6 and TRBJ1-4; 10 bases are a match to TRBD1. Trimming removed 6 bases from V and 8 bases from J; junction bases left unmatched: 9. Germline V CDR1 and CDR2: MNHNY, SVGAGI (reference sequence). The CDR3 loop spans 15 amino acids. The CDR3 sequence: CASRLGQGSVEKLFF. CDR3 bases: TGTGCCAGCAGACTGGGACAGGGGTCTGTAGAAAAACTGTTTTTT.

This chain uses TRBV7-8 with TRBJ2-7, with D unclear. The CDR3 has 14 amino acids. The V end was cut by 3 bases, the J end by 2 bases, with 11 bases between. Germline V gives CDR1 SGHVS, CDR2 FQNEAQ. Here the CDR3 DNA reads TGTGCCAGCAGCTTTTTAACAGTAACCTACGAGCAGTACTTC. Its protein product is CASSFLTVTYEQYF.

In its sample, this clone was seen a few times. This chain links TRBV2 with TRBJ1-2; D remains unclear. The V end was cut by 5 bases, the J end by 8 bases, with 15 bases between. This CDR3 spans 13 amino acids. The germline V gene encodes CDR1 SNHLY and CDR2 FYNNEI. The CDR3 reads CASSRVVGGGYTF. Here the CDR3 DNA reads TGTGCCAGCAGTCGGGTTGTGGGTGGAGGCTACACCTTC.

The chain is built from TRBV18 and TRBJ1-1; the match to TRBD1 covers 10 bases. J gave up 7 bases and V 4 bases, and 9 bases lay outside the gene matches. Per the germline V gene, CDR1 is KGHSH and CDR2 is LQKENI. The length of the CDR3 is 15 residues. CDR3 DNA: TGTGCCAGCTCACGGGGAAGGGACAGGGGCAGTGAAGCTTTCTTT. Its protein is CASSRGRDRGSEAFF.

The V and J genes are TRBV5-1 and TRBJ1-5, with D possibly being TRBD1 (5 bases). The CDR3 runs to 14 residues. CDR1 and CDR2 (germline): SGHRS, YFSETQ. V was trimmed by 8 bases and J by 3 bases, leaving 15 bases between them. CDR3 DNA sequence: TGCGCCAGGGGCAGGGTTAGTATCAATCAGCCCCAGCATTTT. Its protein is CARGRVSINQPQHF.

The gene calls are TRBV18 and TRBJ1-1; 9 positions match TRBD1. J gave up 3 bases and V 6 bases, and 5 bases lay outside the gene matches. The CDR3 is 14 amino acids. Germline-derived CDR1 and CDR2 are KGHSH and LQKENI. In DNA, the CDR3 is TGTGCCAGCTCCCCCGGACAGGGGTACACTGAAGCTTTCTTT. Protein product: CASSPGQGYTEAFF.

V usage is TRBV2 and J usage is TRBJ2-7; the D is unclear. There are 13 residues in the CDR3. In germline, CDR1 is SNHLY, CDR2 FYNNEI. Trimming shortened V by 6 bases and J by 2 bases, and 11 bases separated the two germline ends. CDR3 in amino acids: CASRWTETYEQYF. For the CDR3, the DNA is TGTGCCAGCAGATGGACGGAAACCTACGAGCAGTACTTC.

This chain uses TRBV18 with TRBJ2-3; D unresolved. The CDR3 runs 13 residues. Germline loops: CDR1 KGHSH, CDR2 LQKENI. Trimming took 3 bases from V and 6 from J, leaving 10 bases between them. Written as DNA, the CDR3 is TGTGCCAGCTCACCCTCGGTAGCCGATACGCAGTATTTT. This translates into CASSPSVADTQYF.

This clone was observed a few times. This sequence joins TRBV9 and TRBJ2-1; the D gene is possibly TRBD1 (7 bases). The CDR3 contains 14 residues. Looked up from germline, CDR1 is SGDLS and CDR2 is YYNGEE. V was shortened by 4 bases and J by 9 bases, with 17 bases between the two germline ends. The chain's CDR3 is CASSPRTGGGEQFF. CDR3 DNA: TGTGCCAGCAGCCCTAGGACAGGAGGGGGTGAGCAGTTCTTC.

CDR3 residues: CASSYGTDFSGYTF. Written as DNA, the CDR3 is TGTGCCAGCAGTTACGGGACAGACTTCTCTGGCTACACCTTC. The rearrangement uses TRBV6-5 and TRBJ1-2; 7 nucleotides agree with TRBD1. The germline CDR1 and CDR2 sequences are MNHEY and SVGAGI. There are 14 residues in the CDR3. Trimming removed 2 bases from V and 7 bases from J; junction bases left unmatched: 7.

This clone was recorded once. The chain joins TRBV10-3 to TRBJ2-6; 9 bases line up with TRBD1. The junction had 1 base not matched to a gene; V was cut back by 3 bases and J by 1 base. This CDR3 has 16 amino acids. Germline CDR1 and CDR2: ENHRY and SYGVKD. In nucleotides, the CDR3 is TGTGCCATCAGTGAACAGGGGGCATCTGGGGCCAACGTCCTGACTTTC. Its translation is CAISEQGASGANVLTF.

The chain carries TRBV6-6 and TRBJ2-5, with 7 bases fitting TRBD1. V shed 4 bases and J 4 bases; nucleotides not matched to a gene: 6. The CDR3 sequence is 14 residues long. Looked up from germline, CDR1 is MNHNY and CDR2 is SVGAGI (reference sequence). CDR3 nucleotides: TGTGCCAGCAGTTTGGGACAGCAGGGAGAGACCCAGTACTTC. Translating gives CASSLGQQGETQYF.

V usage is TRBV27 and J usage is TRBJ2-2; D is unresolved. Trimming cost V 5 bases and J 4 bases, with 20 bases left between them. Per germline, CDR1 MNHEY and CDR2 SMNVEV (reference sequence). The CDR3 consists of 17 residues. CDR3 sequence: CASSLESPLSGTGELFF. Written as DNA, the CDR3 is TGTGCCAGCAGTCTGGAATCGCCGCTTAGTGGCACCGGGGAGCTGTTTTTT.

This rearrangement joins TRBV5-5 to TRBJ1-1; D might be TRBD1 (6 bases). Germline CDR1 is SGHKS and CDR2 is YYEKEE (reference sequence). The CDR3 runs 14 residues. Trimming shortened V by 4 bases and J by 1 base, and 11 bases separated the two germline ends. As DNA, the CDR3 is TGTGCCAGCAGCGGGGGCAGCTCGAACACTGAAGCTTTCTTT. Protein: CASSGGSSNTEAFF.

The J gene is TRBJ2-7, the V gene TRBV5-1, with D unclear. V was shortened by 6 bases and J by 1 base, with 14 bases between the two germline ends. The CDR3 contains 14 residues. The germline V gene encodes CDR1 SGHRS and CDR2 YFSETQ. CDR3 sequence (DNA): TGCGCCAGCAAACCTCGAGACGGATCCTACGAGCAGTACTTC. This translates into CASKPRDGSYEQYF.